The 4 T cell receptor beta chains below were found in one sample sequenced in a study of control samples from healthy donors and cancer patients. Method: immunoSEQ multiplex PCR; TCRdb's copy keeps in-frame clones and lacks some. The sample shows about 190,000 clones, 90% to 95% of them seen only once. The material sequenced was blood. The receptors stem from a man aged 25 to 45 in good health.

The CDR3 DNA reads as TGTGCCACAGGGGTTTACTCCTACGAGCAGTACTTC. As protein: CATGVYSYEQYF. V usage is TRBV6-5 and J usage is TRBJ2-7; weak D call: TRBD1 (6 bases). The V end was cut by 10 bases, the J end by 0 bases, with 10 bases between. This CDR3 is 12 amino acids long. Germline V gene data show CDR1 as MNHEY and CDR2 as SVGAGI.

About this clone: Likely a read error: the CDR3 ends without its conserved phenylalanine or tryptophan. The DNA is omitted, as the CDR3 cannot be located on it reliably, and the CDR3 follows TCRdb's listing. The chain joins TRBV27 to TRBJ1-6; the table gives TRBD1 as D, unverified against the DNA. The CDR3 has 10 residues if both end residues are counted. Germline V CDR1 and CDR2: MNHEY, SMNVEV (reference sequence). Here the CDR3 reads CASSPVGHNR.

V is TRBV15 and J is TRBJ2-1, with D possibly matching TRBD2 (6 bases). V lost 4 bases and J 1 base, leaving 11 bases between the germline ends. From germline, CDR1 is LNHNV and CDR2 YYDKDF (reference sequence). CDR3 size: 15 residues. The CDR3 here is CATSKSGRSYNEQFF. The CDR3 bases are TGTGCCACCAGCAAGTCAGGGAGGTCCTACAATGAGCAGTTCTTC.

This chain uses TRBV5-1 with TRBJ1-4; D might be TRBD1 (5 bases). Deletions cut 7 bases from V and 4 bases from J, with 11 bases between. Germline V gives CDR1 SGHRS, CDR2 YFSETQ. This CDR3 is built from 13 residues. The CDR3 region has the DNA TGCGCCAGCGGGCGGGGGATTAATGAAAAACTGTTTTTT. Translation: CASGRGINEKLFF.